This passage covers 21 T cell receptor beta chains from one sample sequenced in a study of cytomegalovirus exposure and HLA in healthy donors. Amplification used 60 Vbeta primers and 13 Jbeta primers. Assay: immunoSEQ multiplex PCR; the TCRdb copy retains only in-frame clones and omits some. The repertoire has 200,000 or so clones, roughly four fifths of them found once; the top ten carry 2.1%. The material sequenced was PBMCs. The receptors derive from a woman aged 18-29 years in good health and CMV-seropositive.

This clone occurred a few times. The chain is built from TRBV6-5 and TRBJ2-3; 8 bases are a match to TRBD2. Germline lookup yields CDR1 MNHEY and CDR2 SVGAGI. Germline trimming cut 6 bases from V and 0 bases from J; bases unmatched to any gene: 5. The CDR3 is 15 amino acids. The CDR3 sequence: CASRKAGASTDTQYF. The CDR3 DNA sequence: TGTGCCAGCAGGAAAGCGGGGGCCAGCACAGATACGCAGTATTTT.

The chain uses TRBV10-3 and TRBJ1-5, with TRBD1 matching 8 bases. V gave up 6 bases and J gave up 0 bases; unmatched junction bases: 10. The CDR3 contains 17 residues. Germline V gives CDR1 ENHRY, CDR2 SYGVKD. The CDR3: CAISRTGPGNSNQPQHF. The CDR3, as DNA: TGTGCCATCAGCCGGACAGGGCCAGGGAATAGCAATCAGCCCCAGCATTTT.

This chain joins TRBV14 and TRBJ2-3; TRBD2 aligns across 8 bases. CDR3 length: 20 amino acids. CDR1 is SGHDN, CDR2 FVKESK, per germline. The V segment lost 4 bases and the J segment 1 base; nucleotides outside the gene matches: 19. This chain's CDR3 is CASSPRLGQRGRRGTDTQYF. CDR3 DNA sequence: TGTGCCAGCAGCCCCCGCTTAGGACAGCGGGGGAGGAGGGGCACAGATACGCAGTATTTT.

V is TRBV9 and J is TRBJ2-5, with 13 bases lining up with TRBD2. CDR1 and CDR2 (germline): SGDLS, YYNGEE. Trimming took 3 bases from V and 3 from J; bases not matched to a gene: 8. CDR3 length equals 17 residues. CDR3 in amino acids: CASSAFSGLAGKETQYF. CDR3 in DNA: TGTGCCAGCAGCGCTTTTTCGGGACTAGCGGGGAAAGAGACCCAGTACTTC. Combining the CDR3 with reference TRBV9 and TRBJ2-5 gives the whole variable domain DSGVTQTPKHLITATGQRVTLRCSPRSGDLSVYWYQQSLDQGLQFLIQYYNGEERAKGNILERFSAQQFPDLHSELNLSSLELGDSALYFCASSAFSGLAGKETQYFGPGTRLLVL.

The chain joins TRBV9 to TRBJ1-1; tentative D call: TRBD1 (6 bases). The CDR3 totals 14 residues. The germline V gene has CDR1 SGDLS and CDR2 YYNGEE. Trimming left V 3 bases short and J 0 bases short, with 9 bases between. CDR3 bases: TGTGCCAGCAGCGAAGGGACATTGAACACTGAAGCTTTCTTT. It yields the protein CASSEGTLNTEAFF. Full variable domain (rest looked up from reference TRBV9 and TRBJ1-1): DSGVTQTPKHLITATGQRVTLRCSPRSGDLSVYWYQQSLDQGLQFLIQYYNGEERAKGNILERFSAQQFPDLHSELNLSSLELGDSALYFCASSEGTLNTEAFFGQGTRLTVV.

The chain uses TRBV6-5 and TRBJ1-5; possible D gene TRBD1, 5 bases. This CDR3 comprises 13 residues. Trimming pared 7 bases from V and 3 bases from J, leaving 10 bases between. Germline assignment: CDR1 MNHEY and CDR2 SVGAGI. The CDR3 DNA is TGTGCCAGCATGGGGGGTCCCAATCAGCCCCAGCATTTT. Translating it yields CASMGGPNQPQHF.

V usage is TRBV4-1 and J usage is TRBJ1-2, with a possible D match to TRBD1 (6 bases). The CDR3 runs 16 residues. Germline CDR1 is MGHRA and CDR2 is YSYEKL. The V end was cut by 3 bases, the J end by 3 bases, with 17 bases between. CDR3 sequence: CASSQGASRVDYGYTF. Written as DNA, the CDR3 is TGCGCCAGCAGCCAGGGGGCGTCCAGGGTTGACTATGGCTACACCTTC.

On this clone: Relative to the germline gene, one junction end is altered; a read error may explain this. CDR3 sequence (DNA): TGTGCCAGCAGTTTAGACAGGGCCGGTCTTAATTCACCCCTCCACTTT. Its translation is CASSLDRAGLNSPLHF. This chain joins TRBV7-2 and TRBJ1-6; TRBD1 aligns across 7 bases. The germline V gene encodes CDR1 SGHTA and CDR2 FQGNSA. This CDR3 is built from 16 residues.

The gene calls are TRBV7-2 and TRBJ2-5; TRBD1 is a possible D gene (5 bases). From germline, CDR1 is SGHTA and CDR2 FQGNSA. The CDR3 covers 15 residues. V was cut by 7 bases and J by 5 bases, with 20 bases left in between. The chain's CDR3 is CASTWGGGAEETQYF. In DNA form, the CDR3 reads TGTGCCAGCACCTGGGGTGGTGGGGCGGAGGAGACCCAGTACTTC.

The chain combines TRBV4-2 with TRBJ2-5; 11 bases are a match to TRBD2. The CDR3 totals 16 residues. Germline V gene data show CDR1 as LGHNA and CDR2 as YNFKEQ. V shed 4 bases, J shed 6 bases, and the junction held 10 bases outside the gene matches. The CDR3 bases are TGTGCCAGCAGCCCGGGACTAGCGGACCCCGCGCAGACCCAGTACTTC. It codes for CASSPGLADPAQTQYF.

This clone was seen a handful of times. The chain employs TRBV13 and TRBJ2-3; D gene unclear. The germline CDR1 and CDR2 sequences are PRHDT and FYEKMQ (reference sequence). Trimming removed 4 bases at V and 3 bases at J, with 14 bases between. The CDR3 totals 15 residues. The CDR3 bases are TGTGCCAGCAGCTCTCGAGTAATAATAACAGATACGCAGTATTTT. Its protein product is CASSSRVIITDTQYF.

This sequence joins TRBV19 and TRBJ2-3, with 10 bases identical to TRBD2. CDR1 is LNHDA, CDR2 SQIVND, per germline (reference sequence). J gave up 5 bases and V 7 bases, and 9 bases lay outside the gene matches. The CDR3 runs to 15 residues. The CDR3 coding sequence is TGTGCCAGTAAGCTAGCGGGGGTGGGTGGAGATACGCAGTATTTT. Translated, it gives CASKLAGVGGDTQYF.

V gene TRBV29-1 combines with J gene TRBJ1-1; 7 nucleotides align to TRBD1. V dropped 2 bases and J dropped 4; count of bases not matched to a gene: 7. The germline CDR1 and CDR2 sequences are SQVTM and ANQGSEA. The CDR3 is made up of 14 amino acids. As DNA, the CDR3 is TGCAGCGTTGAATTTAGGGCAGGGGGCACTGAAGCTTTCTTT. It yields the protein CSVEFRAGGTEAFF. Together with reference TRBV29-1 and TRBJ1-1, the CDR3 gives the full variable domain: SAVISQKPSRDICQRGTSLTIQCQVDSQVTMMFWYRQQPGQSLTLIATANQGSEATYESGFVIDKFPISRPNLTFSTLTVSNMSPEDSSIYLCSVEFRAGGTEAFFGQGTRLTVV.

The genes are TRBV2 and TRBJ2-3; a weak D match, TRBD1 (6 bases). V was clipped by 4 bases and J by 7 bases, with 15 bases between them. Germline V gene lookup returns CDR1 SNHLY and CDR2 FYNNEI. The CDR3 consists of 14 residues. For the CDR3, the DNA is TGTGCCAGCAGTGTGTCAGGGGTATTGAATACGCAGTATTTT. Translation gives CASSVSGVLNTQYF. Looking up the rest from reference TRBV2 and TRBJ2-3 gives the full variable domain: EPEVTQTPSHQVTQMGQEVILRCVPISNHLYFYWYRQILGQKVEFLVSFYNNEISEKSEIFDDQFSVERPDGSNFTLKIRSTKLEDSAMYFCASSVSGVLNTQYFGPGTRLTVL.

The DNA for the CDR3 is TGTGCCAGCAGCCAAGATCGTTTTACGGGCGGGGAGCTGTTTTTT. Its translation is CASSQDRFTGGELFF. This chain links TRBV14 with TRBJ2-2, with no clear D. CDR1 and CDR2 (germline): SGHDN, FVKESK. This CDR3 comprises 15 residues. V was trimmed by 0 bases and J by 7 bases, leaving 12 bases between them.

The J gene is TRBJ2-1, the V gene TRBV28, with TRBD2 matching over 11 bases. CDR1 MDHEN and CDR2 SYDVKM come from the germline V gene. The CDR3 is 15 residues long. Trimming cost V 4 bases and J 8 bases; bases outside gene matches: 7. The CDR3 reads CASSYFSGGADEQFF. Written as DNA, the CDR3 is TGTGCCAGCAGTTATTTTAGCGGGGGGGCCGATGAGCAGTTCTTC.

The rearrangement links TRBV7-2 to TRBJ2-7; TRBD2 might be the D (5 bases). This CDR3 spans 13 amino acids. The germline V gene has CDR1 SGHTA and CDR2 FQGNSA. Trimming took off 5 bases at V and 2 bases at J, with 10 bases between the two ends. CDR3 DNA sequence: TGTGCCAGCAGCCTTCGGGGAACCTACGAGCAGTACGTC. It yields the protein CASSLRGTYEQYV.

The chain recombines TRBV11-2 with TRBJ2-2; tentatively, D is TRBD2 (6 bases). Looked up from germline, CDR1 is SGHAT and CDR2 is FQNNGV. V lost 3 bases and J lost 1, with 12 bases in between. The CDR3 extends over 16 amino acids. Written as DNA, the CDR3 is TGTGCCAGCAGCTTTCCATGGGACTTGAACACCGGGGAGCTGTTTTTT. It specifies CASSFPWDLNTGELFF.

The rearrangement uses TRBV6-4 and TRBJ2-1, with TRBD2 identical over 10 bases. Trimming cost V 2 bases and J 7 bases; bases outside gene matches: 5. The CDR3 is made up of 15 amino acids. CDR1 and CDR2 from the germline V gene are MRHNA and SNTAGT. The CDR3 region is CASSDERGGVNEQFF. Here the CDR3 DNA reads TGTGCCAGCAGTGACGAGCGGGGGGGCGTTAATGAGCAGTTCTTC.

This clone showed up just a few times. The CDR3 spells CASSQDRRITDTQYF. The CDR3 DNA reads as TGTGCCAGCAGCCAAGATCGTAGAATCACAGATACGCAGTATTTT. The rearrangement uses TRBV4-2 and TRBJ2-3; the D is unclear. CDR1 and CDR2 from the germline V gene are LGHNA and YNFKEQ. V lost 0 bases, J lost 2 bases, and 9 bases lay in between. The CDR3 spans 15 residues.

The gene calls are TRBV6-1 and TRBJ1-2; D gene uncertain. Germline V gene lookup returns CDR1 MNHNS and CDR2 SASEGT. This CDR3 region has 12 residues. The V and J ends lost 10 bases and 8 bases respectively, with 17 bases between them. The CDR3 is CAILDGVRGYTF. The DNA of the CDR3 is TGTGCCATCCTAGACGGGGTTAGGGGCTACACCTTC.